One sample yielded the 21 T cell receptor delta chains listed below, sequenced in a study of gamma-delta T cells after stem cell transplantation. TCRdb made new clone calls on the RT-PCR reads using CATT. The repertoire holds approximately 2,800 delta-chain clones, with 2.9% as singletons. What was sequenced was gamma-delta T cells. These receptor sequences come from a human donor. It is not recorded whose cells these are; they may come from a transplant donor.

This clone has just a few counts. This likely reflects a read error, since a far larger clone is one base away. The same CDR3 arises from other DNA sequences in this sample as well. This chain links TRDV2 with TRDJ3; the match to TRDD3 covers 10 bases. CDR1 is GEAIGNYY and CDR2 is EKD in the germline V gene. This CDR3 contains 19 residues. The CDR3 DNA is TGTGCCTGCGACACCGGGGGATACGTCAGCTCCTGGGACACCCGACAGATGTTTTTC. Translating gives CACDTGGYVSSWDTRQMFF.

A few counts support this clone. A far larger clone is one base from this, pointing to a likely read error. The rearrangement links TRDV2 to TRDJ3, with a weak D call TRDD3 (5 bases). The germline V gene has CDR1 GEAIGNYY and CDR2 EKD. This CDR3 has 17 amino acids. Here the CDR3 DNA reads TGTGCCTGTGACACGGGCCCACTCTCCTGGGACACCCGACAGGTGTTTTTC. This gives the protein CACDTGPLSWDTRQVFF.

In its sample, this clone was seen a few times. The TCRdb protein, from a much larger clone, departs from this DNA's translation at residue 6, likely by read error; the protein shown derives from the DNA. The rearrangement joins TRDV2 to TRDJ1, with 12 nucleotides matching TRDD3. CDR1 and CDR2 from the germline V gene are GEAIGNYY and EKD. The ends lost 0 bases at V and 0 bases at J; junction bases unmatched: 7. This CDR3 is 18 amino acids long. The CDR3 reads CACDTFTGGYLYTDKLIF. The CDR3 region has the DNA TGTGCCTGTGACACCTTTACTGGGGGATACTTGTACACCGATAAACTCATCTTT.

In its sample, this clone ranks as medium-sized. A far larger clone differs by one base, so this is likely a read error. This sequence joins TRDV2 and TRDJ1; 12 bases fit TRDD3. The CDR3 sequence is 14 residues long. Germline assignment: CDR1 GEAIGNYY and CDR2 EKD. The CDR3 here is CARDVLGDTYKLIF. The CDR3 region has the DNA TGTGCCCGTGATGTACTGGGGGATACCTATAAACTCATCTTT.

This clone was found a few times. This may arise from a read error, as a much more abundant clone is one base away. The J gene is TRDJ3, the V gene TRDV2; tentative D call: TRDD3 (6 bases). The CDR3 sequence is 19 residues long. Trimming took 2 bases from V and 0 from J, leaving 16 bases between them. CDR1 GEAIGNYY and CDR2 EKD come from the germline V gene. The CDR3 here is CACDMGDWASSWDTRQMFF. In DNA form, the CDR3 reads TGTGCCTGTGACATGGGAGACTGGGCCTCCTCCTGGGACACCCGACAGATGTTTTTC.

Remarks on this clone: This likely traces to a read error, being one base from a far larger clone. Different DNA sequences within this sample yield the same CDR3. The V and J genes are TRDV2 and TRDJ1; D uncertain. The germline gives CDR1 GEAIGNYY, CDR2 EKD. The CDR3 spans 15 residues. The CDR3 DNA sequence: TGCGCCTGTGACACCGGTACTGCTTACACCGATAAACTCATCTTT. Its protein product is CACDTGTAYTDKLIF.

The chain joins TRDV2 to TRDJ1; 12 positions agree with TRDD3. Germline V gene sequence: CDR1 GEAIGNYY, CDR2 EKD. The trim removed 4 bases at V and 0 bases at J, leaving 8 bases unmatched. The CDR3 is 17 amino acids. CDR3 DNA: TGTGCCTGTGATGTACTGGGGGATACCTCCGACACCGATAAACTCATCTTT. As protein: CACDVLGDTSDTDKLIF.

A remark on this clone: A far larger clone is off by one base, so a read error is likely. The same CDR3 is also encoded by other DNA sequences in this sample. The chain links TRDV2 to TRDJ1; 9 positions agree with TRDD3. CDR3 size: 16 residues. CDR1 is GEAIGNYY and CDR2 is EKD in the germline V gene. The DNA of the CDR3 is TGTGCCTGCGACACTGTGGGGGATAAGGGCGGCGATAAACTCATCTTT. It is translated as CACDTVGDKGGDKLIF.

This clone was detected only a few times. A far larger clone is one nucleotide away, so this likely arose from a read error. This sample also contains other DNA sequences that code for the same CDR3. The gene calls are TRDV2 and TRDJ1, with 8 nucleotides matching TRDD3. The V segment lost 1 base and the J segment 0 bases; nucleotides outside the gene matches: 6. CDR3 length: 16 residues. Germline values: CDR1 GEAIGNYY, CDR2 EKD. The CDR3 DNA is TGTGCCTGTGACACGCTGGGGGACTATAACACCGATAAACTCATCTTT. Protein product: CACDTLGDYNTDKLIF.

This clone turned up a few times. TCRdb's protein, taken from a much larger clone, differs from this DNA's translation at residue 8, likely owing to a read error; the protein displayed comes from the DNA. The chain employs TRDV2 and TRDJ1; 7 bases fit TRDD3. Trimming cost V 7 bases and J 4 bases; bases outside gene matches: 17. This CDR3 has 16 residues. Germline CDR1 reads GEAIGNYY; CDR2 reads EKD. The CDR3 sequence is CACSLMGEQTYDKLIF. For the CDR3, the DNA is TGTGCCTGCTCCTTGATGGGGGAACAAACGTACGATAAACTCATCTTT.

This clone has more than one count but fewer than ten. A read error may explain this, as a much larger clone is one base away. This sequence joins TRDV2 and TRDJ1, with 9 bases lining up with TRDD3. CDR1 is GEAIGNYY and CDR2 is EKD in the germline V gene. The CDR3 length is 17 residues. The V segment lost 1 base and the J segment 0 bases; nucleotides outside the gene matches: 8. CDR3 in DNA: TGTGCCTGTGACACGCTTGCACTGGGGGACCACACCGATAAACTCATCTTT. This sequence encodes CACDTLALGDHTDKLIF.

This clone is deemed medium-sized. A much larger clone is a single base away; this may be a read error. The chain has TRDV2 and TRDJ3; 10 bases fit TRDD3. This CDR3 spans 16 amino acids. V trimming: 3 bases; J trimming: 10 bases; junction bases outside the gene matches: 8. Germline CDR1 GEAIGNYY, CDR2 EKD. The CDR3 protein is CACDPALGDPTRQMFF. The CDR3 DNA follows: TGTGCCTGTGACCCTGCACTGGGGGATCCGACCCGACAGATGTTTTTC.

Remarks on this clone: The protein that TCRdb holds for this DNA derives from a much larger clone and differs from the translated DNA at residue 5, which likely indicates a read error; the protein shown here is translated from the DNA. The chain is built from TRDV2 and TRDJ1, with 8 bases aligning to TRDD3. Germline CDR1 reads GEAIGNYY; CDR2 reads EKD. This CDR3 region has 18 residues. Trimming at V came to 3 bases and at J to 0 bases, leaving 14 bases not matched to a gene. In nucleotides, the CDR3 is TGTGCCTGTGACTACTTACTGGGGGGAAATAAGTACACCGATAAACTCATCTTT. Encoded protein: CACDYLLGGNKYTDKLIF.

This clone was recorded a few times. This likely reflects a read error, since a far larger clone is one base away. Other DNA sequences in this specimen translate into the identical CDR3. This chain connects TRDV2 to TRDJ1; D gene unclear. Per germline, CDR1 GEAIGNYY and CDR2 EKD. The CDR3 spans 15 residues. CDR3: CACDTLHGHTDKLIF. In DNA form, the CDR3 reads TGTGCCTGCGACACCCTCCATGGGCACACCGATAAACTCATCTTT.

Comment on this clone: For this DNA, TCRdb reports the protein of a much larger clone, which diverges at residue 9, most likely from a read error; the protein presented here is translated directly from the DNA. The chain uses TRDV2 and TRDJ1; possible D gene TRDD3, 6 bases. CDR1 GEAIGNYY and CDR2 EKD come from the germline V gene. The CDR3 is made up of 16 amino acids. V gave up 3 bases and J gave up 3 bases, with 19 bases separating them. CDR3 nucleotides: TGTGCCTGTGACGAACTTACTGGGAGATACTCCGATAAACTCATCTTT. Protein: CACDELTGRYSDKLIF.

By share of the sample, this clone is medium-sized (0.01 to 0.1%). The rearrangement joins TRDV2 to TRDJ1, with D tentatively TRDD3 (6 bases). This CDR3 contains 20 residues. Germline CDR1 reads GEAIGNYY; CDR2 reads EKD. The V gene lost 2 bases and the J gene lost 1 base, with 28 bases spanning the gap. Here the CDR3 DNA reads TGTGCCTGTGACATCCTTTCTTCCCCACAAGGGGATTTATTCACCGATAAACTCATCTTT. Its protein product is CACDILSSPQGDLFTDKLIF.

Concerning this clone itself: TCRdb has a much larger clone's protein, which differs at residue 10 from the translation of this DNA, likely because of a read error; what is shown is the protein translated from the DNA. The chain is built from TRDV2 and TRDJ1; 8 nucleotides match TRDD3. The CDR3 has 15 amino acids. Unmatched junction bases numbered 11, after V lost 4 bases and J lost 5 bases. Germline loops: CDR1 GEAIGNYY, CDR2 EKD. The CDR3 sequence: CACDPLGDRRDKLIF. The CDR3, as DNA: TGTGCCTGTGATCCCTTGGGGGATCGAAGAGATAAACTCATCTTT.

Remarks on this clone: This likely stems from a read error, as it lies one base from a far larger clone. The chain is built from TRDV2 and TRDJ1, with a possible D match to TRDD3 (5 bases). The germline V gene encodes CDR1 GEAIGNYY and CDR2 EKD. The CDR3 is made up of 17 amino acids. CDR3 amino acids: CACDTAGGPTYTDNLIF. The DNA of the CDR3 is TGTGCCTGTGACACTGCGGGGGGCCCGACGTACACCGATAATCTCATCTTT.

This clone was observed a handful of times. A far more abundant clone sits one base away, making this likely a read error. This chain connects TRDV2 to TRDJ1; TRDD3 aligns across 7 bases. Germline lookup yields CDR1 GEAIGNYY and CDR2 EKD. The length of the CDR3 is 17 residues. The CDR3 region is CACDTVGGGPYTGKLIF. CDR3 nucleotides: TGTGCCTGTGACACGGTTGGTGGGGGACCCTACACCGGTAAACTCATCTTT.

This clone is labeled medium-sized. DNA for the CDR3: TGTGCCTGTGACACCTGGGGGAACCGCTCCTGGGACACCCGACAGATGTTTTTC. Its protein product is CACDTWGNRSWDTRQMFF. J is TRDJ3 and V is TRDV2; TRDD3 matches at 7 bases. There are 18 residues in the CDR3. The germline V gene encodes CDR1 GEAIGNYY and CDR2 EKD. J gave up 0 bases and V 0 bases, and 4 bases lay outside the gene matches.

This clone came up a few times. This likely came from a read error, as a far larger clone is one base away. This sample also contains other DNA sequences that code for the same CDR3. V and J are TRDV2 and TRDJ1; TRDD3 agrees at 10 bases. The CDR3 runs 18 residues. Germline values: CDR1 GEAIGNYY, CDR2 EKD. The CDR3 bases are TGTGCCTGTGACACTGTACTCGGGGGATACGGGTCCACCGATAAGCTCATCTTT. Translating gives CACDTVLGGYGSTDKLIF.